The clone carrying this TCR beta chain was counted a few times. Antigen specificity is unknown. Alongside a J-beta primer mix, a sample-barcoded 5' primer served in a second PCR lasting 7 to 11 cycles. MiXCR, applied by TCRdb to the 5' RACE reads, yields one record per CDR3 protein. In the table there are around 1.5 million distinct CDR3 sequences, roughly 32% of which are singletons. From germline, CDR1 is SGHVS and CDR2 FQNEAQ. Trimming at V came to 2 bases and at J to 4 bases, leaving 6 bases not matched to a gene. This CDR3 has 16 amino acids. The entry originates in a study of blood T cells in healthy people across ages. Broader study findings: Age brought a roughly linear fall in TCR beta diversity measured per million T cells.

The chain recombines TRBV7-8 with TRBJ2-3, with 10 bases fitting TRBD2. The sequence derives from a woman younger than 45 in good health. The material sequenced was blood. This CDR3 reads CASSLFLAGAPDTQYF. The CDR3 coding sequence is TGTGCCAGCAGCTTATTTCTAGCGGGAGCGCCAGATACGCAGTATTTT.